This T cell receptor beta chain stems from a study of blood T cell repertoires in COVID-19. Study-level background: Samples came from the United States, Italy and Spain, spanning acute and convalescent COVID-19.

From germline, CDR1 is SGHRS and CDR2 YFSETQ. Trimming took off 2 bases at V and 5 bases at J, with 4 bases between the two ends. The CDR3 spans 11 residues. Authors' processing steps: For nucleated cells, counts were estimated from reference gene primer amplification. This table comes from immunoSEQ multiplex PCR, and its TCRdb copy is limited to in-frame clones, with some not included. For V, J and clone size, that table is used; D and trimming come from the DNA. The sample yields about 93,000 clones, approximately 89% seen once. The genes are TRBV5-1 and TRBJ1-1; D remains ambiguous. Sequenced material: peripheral blood. The sequence was obtained from a man aged 45 to 65 with acute or convalescent COVID-19. The CDR3 region has the DNA TGCGCCAGCAGCTTCGGGACTGAAGCTTTCTTT. Its protein is CASSFGTEAFF.